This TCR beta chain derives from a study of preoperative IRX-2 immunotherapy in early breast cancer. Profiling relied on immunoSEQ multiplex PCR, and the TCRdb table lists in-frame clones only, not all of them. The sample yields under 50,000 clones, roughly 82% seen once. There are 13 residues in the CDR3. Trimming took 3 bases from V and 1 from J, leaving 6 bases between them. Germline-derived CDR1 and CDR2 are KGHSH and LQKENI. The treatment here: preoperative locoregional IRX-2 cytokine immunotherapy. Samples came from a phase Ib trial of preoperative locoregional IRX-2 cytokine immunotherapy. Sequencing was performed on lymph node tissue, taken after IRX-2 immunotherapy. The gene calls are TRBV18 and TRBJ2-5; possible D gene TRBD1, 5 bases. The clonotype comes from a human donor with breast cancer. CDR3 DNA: TGTGCCAGCTCACCTGACAGCCAAGAGACCCAGTACTTC. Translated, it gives CASSPDSQETQYF.